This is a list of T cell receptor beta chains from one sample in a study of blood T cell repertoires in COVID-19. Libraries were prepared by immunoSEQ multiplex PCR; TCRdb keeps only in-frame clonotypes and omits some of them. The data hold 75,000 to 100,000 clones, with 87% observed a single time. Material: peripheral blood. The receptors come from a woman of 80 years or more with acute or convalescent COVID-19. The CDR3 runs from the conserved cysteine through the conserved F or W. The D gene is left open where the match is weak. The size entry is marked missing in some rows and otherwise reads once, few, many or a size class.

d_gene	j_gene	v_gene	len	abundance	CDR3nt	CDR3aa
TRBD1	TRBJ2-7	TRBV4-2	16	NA	TGTGCCAGCAGCCAACCCCCGGGACAGAACTCCTACGAGCAGTACTTC	CASSQPPGQNSYEQYF
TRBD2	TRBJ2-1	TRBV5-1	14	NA	TGCGCCAGCAGCTCCGGGAGCGGGGGGGATGAGCAGTTCTTC	CASSSGSGGDEQFF
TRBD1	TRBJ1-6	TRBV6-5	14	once	TGTGCCAGCAGAATACAGGGGGCGAATTCACCCCTCCACTTT	CASRIQGANSPLHF
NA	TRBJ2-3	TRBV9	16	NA	TGTGCCAGCAGTGGAACTCACGGCGGGACCACAGATACGCAGTATTTT	CASSGTHGGTTDTQYF
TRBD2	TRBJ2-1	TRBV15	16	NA	TGTGCCACCAGCAGAGGGTCGCTAGCGGGAGGAAATGAGCAGTTCTTC	CATSRGSLAGGNEQFF
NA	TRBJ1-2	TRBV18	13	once	TGTGCCAGCTCACCCAGCCAGGGAGGAGGCTACACCTTC	CASSPSQGGGYTF
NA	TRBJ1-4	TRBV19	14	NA	TGTGCCAGTAGTTTCGGCGGGACGGATGAAAAACTGTTTTTT	CASSFGGTDEKLFF
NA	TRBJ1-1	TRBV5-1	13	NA	TGCGCCAGCAGCTTGGAAATAGACACTGAAGCTTTCTTT	CASSLEIDTEAFF
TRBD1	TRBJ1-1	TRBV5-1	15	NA	TGCGCCAGCAGCGAATTACAGGGGGTGGGTGCTGAAGCTTTCTTT	CASSELQGVGAEAFF
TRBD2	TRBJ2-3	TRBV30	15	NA	TGTGCCTGGACGGAATGGGGGGGAAACACAGATACGCAGTATTTT	CAWTEWGGNTDTQYF
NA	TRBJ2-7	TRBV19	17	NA	TGTGCCAGTAGTATTAAGGGTAGCGGACCCTTCTCCTACGAGCAGTACTTC	CASSIKGSGPFSYEQYF
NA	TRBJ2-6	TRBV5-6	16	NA	TGTGCCAGCAGCTTGATAGGAGGATCCGGGGCCAACGTCCTGACTTTC	CASSLIGGSGANVLTF
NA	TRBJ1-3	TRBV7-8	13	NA	TGTGCCAGCAGCTTAGGCGGGGTGAACACCATATATTTT	CASSLGGVNTIYF
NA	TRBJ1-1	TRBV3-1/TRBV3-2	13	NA	TGTGCCAGCAGCCGAACCCTGAGCACTGAAGCTTTCTTT	CASSRTLSTEAFF
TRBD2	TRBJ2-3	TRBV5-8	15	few	TGTGCCAGCAGCGGGACTAGCGGCAGCACAGATACGCAGTATTTT	CASSGTSGSTDTQYF
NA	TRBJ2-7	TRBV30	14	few	TGTGCCTGGAGGAGATCCCGAAGCTCCTACGAGCAGTACTTC	CAWRRSRSSYEQYF
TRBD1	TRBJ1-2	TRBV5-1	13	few	TGCGCCAGCAGCTGGGACAGACCTTATGGCTACACCTTC	CASSWDRPYGYTF
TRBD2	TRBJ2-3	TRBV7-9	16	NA	TGTGCCAGCAGCTCGGGACTAGCGGGAGGCACAGATACGCAGTATTTT	CASSSGLAGGTDTQYF
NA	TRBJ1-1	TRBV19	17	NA	TGTGCCAGTAGTATAGGACCTCGCCTCGGACACTACACTGAAGCTTTCTTT	CASSIGPRLGHYTEAFF
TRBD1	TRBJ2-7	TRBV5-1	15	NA	TGCGCCAGCAGCGAAATCCGGGACAGGTCCTACGAGCAGTACTTC	CASSEIRDRSYEQYF
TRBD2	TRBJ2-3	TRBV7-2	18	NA	TGTGCCAGCAGCCCTTACCCTTCGACTAGCGGGACTACAGATACGCAGTATTTT	CASSPYPSTSGTTDTQYF
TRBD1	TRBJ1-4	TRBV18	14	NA	TGTGCCAGCTCTCTCGGGACAGGGAATGAAAAACTGTTTTTT	CASSLGTGNEKLFF
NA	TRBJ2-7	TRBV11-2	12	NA	TGTGCCAGCAGCCTCAGGGGCTACGAGCAGTACTTC	CASSLRGYEQYF
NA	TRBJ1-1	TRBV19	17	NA	TGTGCCAGTAGCGCACAGGGATATGGAGAGTTGTGGACTGAAGCTTTCTTT	CASSAQGYGELWTEAFF
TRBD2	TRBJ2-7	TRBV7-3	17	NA	TGTGCCAGCAGCTTATTAGCGCGGGAGGACTATGGCTACGAGCAGTACTTC	CASSLLAREDYGYEQYF
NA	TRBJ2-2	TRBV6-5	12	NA	TGTGCCAGCGGGAGTTCAACCGGGGAGCTGTTTTTT	CASGSSTGELFF
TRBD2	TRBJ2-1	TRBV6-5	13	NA	TGTGCCAGCATGGCTAGCGGGAGGGGTGAGCAGTTCTTC	CASMASGRGEQFF
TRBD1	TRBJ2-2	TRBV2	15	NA	TGTGCCAGTACATGGACAGGGGGCGTCACCGGGGAGCTGTTTTTT	CASTWTGGVTGELFF
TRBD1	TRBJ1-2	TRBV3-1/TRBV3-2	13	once	TGTGCCAGCAGCACAAGGGGGCGCGAGGGCTACACCTTC	CASSTRGREGYTF
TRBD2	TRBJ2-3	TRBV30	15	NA	TGTGCCTGGAGTGTAAACCTAGCGGGGACAGATACGCAGTATTTT	CAWSVNLAGTDTQYF
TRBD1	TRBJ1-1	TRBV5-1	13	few	TGCGCCAGCAGCGTCGGGACAGGGGGCGAAGCTTTCTTT	CASSVGTGGEAFF
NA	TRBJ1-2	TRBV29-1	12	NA	TGCAGCGTTGAGGGCAGCCCAGATGGCTACACCTTC	CSVEGSPDGYTF
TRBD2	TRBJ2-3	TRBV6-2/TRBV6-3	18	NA	TGTGCCAGCAGTTACCACGGACTAGCGGGGGGCCTCACAGATACGCAGTATTTT	CASSYHGLAGGLTDTQYF
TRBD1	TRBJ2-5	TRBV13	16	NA	TGTGCCAGCAGCAACCGACAGGGGGGTACCCAAGAGACCCAGTACTTC	CASSNRQGGTQETQYF
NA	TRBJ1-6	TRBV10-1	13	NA	TGCGCCACCCAGGAATCCTATAATTCACCCCTCCACTTT	CATQESYNSPLHF
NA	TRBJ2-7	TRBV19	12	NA	TGTGCCAGTAGTATATCTAATCGCGAGCAGTACTTC	CASSISNREQYF
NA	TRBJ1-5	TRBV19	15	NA	TGTGCCAGTAACCCCCCACGGGGGAGCAATCAGCCCCAGCATTTT	CASNPPRGSNQPQHF
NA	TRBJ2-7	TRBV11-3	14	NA	TGTGCCAGCAGCTCCCAGGGTCGAGGGGGCGAGCAGTACTTC	CASSSQGRGGEQYF
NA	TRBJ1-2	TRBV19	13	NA	TGTGCCAGTAGTATCGTCCCCCCGGTGGGCTACACCTTC	CASSIVPPVGYTF
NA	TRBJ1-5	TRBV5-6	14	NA	TGTGCCAGCAGCCGGACAGTTGACAATCAGCCCCAGCATTTT	CASSRTVDNQPQHF